This T cell receptor delta chain emerged from a study of gamma-delta chains in newborns, infants, children. Germline CDR1 GEAIGNYY, CDR2 EKD. CDR3 length: 17 residues. TCRdb applied CATT to the reads for clone calling. The sample holds approximately 4,000 delta-chain clones, 3% to 4% seen once. Comments on this clone: It is likely a read error: a sequence one base away is far more abundant. Other DNA sequences in the sample encode the same CDR3.

The sample taken for sequencing was blood. The chain carries TRDV2 and TRDJ3; 11 nucleotides match TRDD3. This TCR came from a child who was a newborn, infant or young child, either healthy, febrile or measles-vaccinated (not recorded which). CDR3 region: CACDTGGYSWDTRQMFF. The CDR3 DNA reads TGTGCCTGCGACACTGGGGGATACTCCTGGGACACCCGACAGATGTTTTTC.